Sequencing of this TCR beta chain was carried out in a study of T cell responses to AZD1222 COVID-19 vaccine. Study-level results: Spike-wide vaccine-associated CD4 TCRs dominated at 160-218 and 743-854. Receipt of two AZD1222 doses was followed by a rise in Spike-specific TCR breadth and depth. Repertoire samples came only from after the peak T cell response.

This CDR3 has 12 residues. Germline CDR1 is KGHDR and CDR2 is SFDVKD. The V gene lost 5 bases and the J gene lost 0 bases, with 2 bases spanning the gap. As concerns this clone: The antigen is not known.

Some second doses came at about 4 weeks and others at about 12 weeks; these were pooled. The protocol was immunoSEQ multiplex PCR, while the TCRdb copy is restricted to in-frame clones and leaves out a portion. The sample has around 150,000 clones, approximately 91% seen once. The V call is TRBV24-1, the J call TRBJ2-3; D is undetermined. The sample here was peripheral blood, taken 28 days after the second AZD1222 dose. The TCR was taken from an adult who received the AZD1222 COVID-19 vaccine. The CDR3 region has the DNA TGTGCCACCAGTGCTAGCACAGATACGCAGTATTTT. Protein product: CATSASTDTQYF.